These T cell receptor beta chains were read from a single sample in a study of blood T cell repertoires in COVID-19. The method was immunoSEQ multiplex PCR; TCRdb's version includes in-frame clones alone and lacks a portion of them. The data contain roughly 200,000 clones, roughly four fifths of them singletons. The sample consisted of PBMCs or T cells enriched from blood (not recorded which). These receptors were obtained from a man in his forties or fifties who had recovered from COVID-19. Both conserved end residues are part of each CDR3. A D gene is named only where the DNA matches it firmly. For some rows the clone size is stated as once, few or many, or as a class when expanded; others skip it.

clone size,V gene,D gene,J gene,CDR3 protein,CDR3 DNA
.,TRBV10-3,TRBD2,TRBJ2-1,CAISELPGLAGGEQFF,TGTGCCATCAGTGAGCTTCCGGGACTAGCGGGTGGGGAGCAGTTCTTC
.,TRBV7-8,TRBD2,TRBJ2-7,CASSLDSSVAGGFSTYEQYF,TGTGCCAGCAGCTTAGATTCGTCTGTAGCGGGAGGGTTTTCGACCTACGAGCAGTACTTC
once,TRBV10-3,TRBD1,TRBJ2-7,CAIRDRDRGYEQYF,TGTGCCATCAGAGACCGGGACAGGGGCTACGAGCAGTACTTC
.,TRBV5-4,.,TRBJ2-3,CASSLNPRAQDTQYF,TGTGCCAGCAGCTTGAATCCCAGGGCACAAGATACGCAGTATTTT
once,TRBV25-1,.,TRBJ1-3,CASSELGQGTTIYF,TGTGCCAGCAGTGAATTAGGGCAGGGCACCACCATATATTTT
.,TRBV18,TRBD1,TRBJ1-2,CASSPRTGDSYGYTF,TGTGCCAGCTCACCCAGGACAGGGGATTCCTATGGCTACACCTTC
.,TRBV6-5,TRBD2,TRBJ2-1,CASKLAGTYNEQFF,TGTGCCAGCAAACTAGCGGGAACCTACAATGAGCAGTTCTTC
.,TRBV2,.,TRBJ1-1,CASSGGQKGSAFF,TGTGCCAGCAGTGGGGGGCAGAAGGGGTCGGCTTTCTTT
.,TRBV11-2,TRBD1,TRBJ2-5,CASSSRQGARTETQYF,TGTGCCAGCAGCTCCAGACAGGGGGCGCGCACAGAGACCCAGTACTTC
.,TRBV28,.,TRBJ2-6,CASSFQITGANVLTF,TGTGCCAGCAGTTTCCAGATAACTGGGGCCAACGTCCTGACTTTC
many,TRBV25-1,TRBD1,TRBJ2-1,CASSPMGQGRNNEQFF,TGTGCCAGCAGTCCAATGGGACAGGGGAGGAACAATGAGCAGTTCTTC
.,TRBV2,TRBD2,TRBJ2-1,CASRERGGSYNEQFF,TGTGCCAGCAGGGAGCGGGGGGGATCCTACAATGAGCAGTTCTTC
once,TRBV12-3/TRBV12-4,.,TRBJ1-1,CASSSTGLVAFF,TGTGCCAGCAGTTCGACAGGCCTGGTGGCTTTCTTT
.,TRBV30,.,TRBJ1-2,CAWSVRGDYGYTF,TGTGCCTGGAGTGTACGGGGGGACTATGGCTACACCTTC
once,TRBV28,.,TRBJ1-5,CASSRGGGNQPQHF,TGTGCCAGCAGCCGCGGCGGTGGGAATCAGCCCCAGCATTTT
.,TRBV5-1,TRBD1,TRBJ1-2,CASSLEGTGGDYGYTF,TGCGCCAGCAGCTTGGAGGGGACAGGGGGCGACTATGGCTACACCTTC
.,TRBV7-9,.,TRBJ2-1,CASSQTTQDEQFF,TGTGCCAGCAGCCAGACCACTCAGGATGAGCAGTTCTTC
.,TRBV11-2,TRBD2,TRBJ2-5,CASSLDLIAGGYQETQYF,TGTGCCAGCAGCTTAGATCTTATAGCGGGAGGGTACCAAGAGACCCAGTACTTC
.,TRBV18,.,TRBJ1-1,CASSTNAGDNTEAFF,TGTGCCAGCTCAACTAACGCAGGGGATAACACTGAAGCTTTCTTT
.,TRBV5-1,.,TRBJ1-1,CASSWFQGNTEAFF,TGCGCCAGCAGCTGGTTTCAGGGGAACACTGAAGCTTTCTTT
.,TRBV30,TRBD1,TRBJ1-2,CAWSVRVGGQGPRGYTF,TGTGCCTGGAGTGTCAGAGTAGGGGGACAGGGACCTCGGGGCTACACCTTC
.,TRBV12-3/TRBV12-4,TRBD1,TRBJ2-7,CASNGQGAGEQYF,TGTGCCAGCAATGGGCAGGGGGCGGGGGAGCAGTACTTC
.,TRBV18,TRBD1,TRBJ1-2,CASSPVTGQDSNYGYTF,TGTGCCAGCTCACCCGTGACAGGGCAAGATTCTAACTATGGCTACACCTTC
.,TRBV28,TRBD1,TRBJ2-7,CASSTTGISYEQYF,TGTGCCAGCAGCACGACAGGGATCTCCTACGAGCAGTACTTC
.,TRBV15,TRBD1,TRBJ1-2,CATSSRQGRGNYGYTF,TGTGCCACCAGCTCCCGACAGGGACGGGGTAACTATGGCTACACCTTC
.,TRBV2,TRBD1,TRBJ1-5,CASSGDRLSNQPQHF,TGTGCCAGCAGTGGGGACAGATTGAGCAATCAGCCCCAGCATTTT
.,TRBV24-1,.,TRBJ1-2,CATSDSRLGPDGYTF,TGTGCCACCAGTGATTCCCGGTTGGGGCCAGATGGCTACACCTTC
.,TRBV5-1,.,TRBJ2-2,CASSYYSNPRAGELFF,TGCGCCAGCAGCTACTACTCCAACCCGCGGGCCGGGGAGCTGTTTTTT
.,TRBV5-1,.,TRBJ2-1,CASSFGGANEQFF,TGCGCCAGCAGCTTCGGTGGAGCTAATGAGCAGTTCTTC
.,TRBV30,.,TRBJ2-7,CAWSGAWDTSYEQYF,TGTGCCTGGAGTGGCGCTTGGGACACCTCCTACGAGCAGTACTTC
.,TRBV5-6,TRBD1,TRBJ1-2,CASSYGTANYGYTF,TGTGCCAGCAGCTACGGGACAGCTAACTATGGCTACACCTTC
.,TRBV27,.,TRBJ1-2,CATRPGPGGRSGYTF,TGTGCCACCCGTCCAGGTCCCGGAGGAAGGAGTGGCTACACCTTC
.,TRBV4-1,.,TRBJ1-1,CASSPSAGGEAFF,TGCGCCAGCAGCCCCTCCGCGGGGGGCGAAGCTTTCTTT
few,TRBV6-4,.,TRBJ1-2,CASRSGLSGGYTF,TGTGCCAGCAGGTCAGGCCTTTCAGGTGGCTACACCTTC
.,TRBV19,TRBD2,TRBJ2-1,CASSTVPRESSGRVGQFF,TGTGCCAGTAGTACCGTCCCGCGAGAGTCTAGCGGGAGGGTGGGGCAGTTCTTC
.,TRBV30,.,TRBJ2-3,CAWSIQTDTQYF,TGTGCCTGGAGTATCCAAACAGATACGCAGTATTTT
once,TRBV19,TRBD1,TRBJ1-5,CASARDSRPNQPQHF,TGTGCCAGCGCCCGGGACAGTAGACCCAATCAGCCCCAGCATTTT
.,TRBV27,.,TRBJ2-2,CASGLVRGGELFF,TGTGCCAGCGGTCTAGTTAGGGGCGGGGAGCTGTTTTTT
.,TRBV3-1/TRBV3-2,.,TRBJ1-1,CASSLGRGTEAFF,TGTGCCAGCAGCCTTGGAAGGGGAACTGAAGCTTTCTTT
.,TRBV7-8,.,TRBJ1-5,CASTRMGGNQPQHF,TGTGCCAGCACCCGAATGGGGGGGAATCAGCCCCAGCATTTT